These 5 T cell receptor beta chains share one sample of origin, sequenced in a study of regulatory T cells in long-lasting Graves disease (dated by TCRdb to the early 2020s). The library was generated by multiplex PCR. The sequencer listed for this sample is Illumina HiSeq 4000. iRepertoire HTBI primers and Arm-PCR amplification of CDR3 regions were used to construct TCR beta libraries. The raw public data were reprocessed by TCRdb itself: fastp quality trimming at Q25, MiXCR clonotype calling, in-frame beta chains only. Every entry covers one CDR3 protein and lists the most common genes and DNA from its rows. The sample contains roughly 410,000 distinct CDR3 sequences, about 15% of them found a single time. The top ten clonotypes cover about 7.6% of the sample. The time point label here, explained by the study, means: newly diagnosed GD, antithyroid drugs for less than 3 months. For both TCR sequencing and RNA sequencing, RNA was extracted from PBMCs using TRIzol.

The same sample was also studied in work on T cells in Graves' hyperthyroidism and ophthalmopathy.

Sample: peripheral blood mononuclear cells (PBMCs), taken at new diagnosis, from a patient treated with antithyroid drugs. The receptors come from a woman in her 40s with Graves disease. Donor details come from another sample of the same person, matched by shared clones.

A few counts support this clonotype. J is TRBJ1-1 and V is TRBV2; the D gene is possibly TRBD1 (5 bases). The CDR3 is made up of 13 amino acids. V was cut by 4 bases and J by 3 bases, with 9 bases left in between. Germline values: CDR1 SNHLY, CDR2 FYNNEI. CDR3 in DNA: TGTGCCAGCAGTGCGGACATCTACACTGAAGCTTTCTTT. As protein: CASSADIYTEAFF.

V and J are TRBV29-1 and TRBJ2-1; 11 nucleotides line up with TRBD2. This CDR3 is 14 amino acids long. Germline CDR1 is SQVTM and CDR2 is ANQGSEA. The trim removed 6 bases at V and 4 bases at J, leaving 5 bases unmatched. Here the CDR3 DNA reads TGCAGCGTCGCCGGGACTAGCGGATACAATGAGCAGTTCTTC. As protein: CSVAGTSGYNEQFF.

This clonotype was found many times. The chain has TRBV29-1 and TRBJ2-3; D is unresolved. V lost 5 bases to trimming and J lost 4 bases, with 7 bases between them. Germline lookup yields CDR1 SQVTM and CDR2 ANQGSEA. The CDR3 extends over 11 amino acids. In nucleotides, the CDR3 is TGCAGCGTTAAATCACCAGATACGCAGTATTTT. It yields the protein CSVKSPDTQYF.

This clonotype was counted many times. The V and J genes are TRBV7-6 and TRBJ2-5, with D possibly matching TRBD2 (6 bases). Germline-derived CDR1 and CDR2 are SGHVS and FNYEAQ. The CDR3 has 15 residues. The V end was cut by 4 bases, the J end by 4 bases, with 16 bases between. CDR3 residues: CASSSEQAGTETQYF. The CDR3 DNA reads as TGTGCCAGCAGCTCCGAGCAGGCGGGAACAGAGACCCAGTACTTC.

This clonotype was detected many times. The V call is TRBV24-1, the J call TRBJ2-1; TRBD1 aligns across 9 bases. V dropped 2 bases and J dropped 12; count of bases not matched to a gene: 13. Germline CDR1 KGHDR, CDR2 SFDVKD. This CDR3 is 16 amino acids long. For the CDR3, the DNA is TGTGCCACCAGTGATTCCCCGGGACAGGGTCGCTTGGGGCAGTTCTTC. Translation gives CATSDSPGQGRLGQFF.